The 18 T cell receptor beta chains given below trace back to one sample, sequenced in a study of T-cell reconstitution after alpha-beta-depleted transplantation in children (dated by TCRdb to 2015 to 2016). In the paper's terms, the treatment or condition label means: allogeneic hematopoietic cell transplantation with graft depleted of TCRalphabeta T cells and CD19 B cells. The method was PCR. The sequencer was an Illumina HiSeq 2500. To normalize quantification of the TCRbeta repertoire, the TCR libraries were built with molecular barcoding that relied on unique molecular identifiers. TCRdb passed the public sequencing reads through fastp at Q25 and MiXCR, retaining productive beta sequences. Rows matching on CDR3 protein sequence are summarized as one entry with the most common DNA and genes. The sample table lists 500,000 to 650,000 distinct CDR3 sequences, approximately 10% of them with a count of one. The ten largest clones add up to approximately 14% of the sample.

The sequences come from PBMCs, mostly from graft donor cells, collected 180 days after TCRalphabeta/CD19-depleted stem cell transplant. The receptors derive from a female patient aged 2 to 10 who had a stem cell transplant for aplastic anemia, so the T cells may come from the graft donor.

This clonotype has only a few counts. V and J are TRBV3-1 and TRBJ2-3, with D uncertain. CDR3 length equals 11 residues. Germline V gene data show CDR1 as LGHDT and CDR2 as YNNKEL (reference sequence). The V end was cut by 8 bases, the J end by 6 bases, with 9 bases between. In DNA form, the CDR3 reads TGTGCCAGCCGAAACGTGGATACGCAGTATTTT. Protein sequence: CASRNVDTQYF.

In DNA, the CDR3 is TGTGCCAGCAGTTCCCCGGACAGGGGGTTCTATGGCTACACCTTC. Amino acid sequence: CASSSPDRGFYGYTF. The chain is built from TRBV12-3 or TRBV12-4 and TRBJ1-2; the match to TRBD1 covers 10 bases. This CDR3 is built from 15 residues. The J segment lost 4 bases and the V segment lost 4 bases, leaving 6 bases of the junction unmatched.

As to this clonotype: The final CDR3 position lacks the conserved phenylalanine or tryptophan, pointing to a likely read error. This chain joins TRBV6-2 or TRBV6-3 and TRBJ2-5, with unresolved D. The CDR3 consists of 13 residues. Germline assignment: CDR1 MNHEY and CDR2 SVGEGT. Trimming shortened V by 7 bases and J by 0 bases, and 9 bases separated the two germline ends. The CDR3 loop is CASTDANQETQYS. The DNA for the CDR3 is TGTGCCAGCACGGACGCGAACCAAGAGACCCAGTACTCC.

This clonotype was counted only a few times. This chain uses TRBV7-2 with TRBJ2-1, with 9 positions matching TRBD2. From germline, CDR1 is SGHTA and CDR2 FQGNSA. This CDR3 is built from 15 residues. Unmatched junction bases numbered 12, after V lost 7 bases and J lost 8 bases. CDR3 sequence (DNA): TGTGCCAGCACCTACATAGCGGGAGTAAGTGATGAGCAGTTCTTC. It specifies CASTYIAGVSDEQFF.

This clonotype was counted between two and nine times. V is TRBV5-1 and J is TRBJ2-7, with a tentative D call TRBD1 (5 bases). The germline V gene encodes CDR1 SGHRS and CDR2 YFSETQ. The CDR3 consists of 15 residues. Between the trimmed V and J ends, which lost 2 bases and 2 bases, there was a span of 14 bases. CDR3 region: CASSLRQPNTYEQYF. The DNA of the CDR3 is TGCGCCAGCAGCTTACGACAGCCGAATACCTACGAGCAGTACTTC.

V and J are TRBV6-4 and TRBJ2-3; no clear D gene. This CDR3 region has 13 residues. The V gene lost 3 bases and the J gene lost 1 base, with 5 bases spanning the gap. Germline CDR1 MRHNA, CDR2 SNTAGT. The CDR3 region has the DNA TGTGCCAGCAGTGAGTGGGGCACAGATACGCAGTATTTT. It specifies CASSEWGTDTQYF.

The chain uses TRBV24-1 and TRBJ2-3, with D possibly matching TRBD2 (6 bases). CDR3 length: 16 amino acids. Germline CDR1 is KGHDR and CDR2 is SFDVKD. The V end lost 1 base, the J end lost 3 bases, and 13 bases lay between the germline ends. The CDR3 spells CATSDLTRSGTDTQYF. DNA for the CDR3: TGTGCCACCAGTGATTTAACGAGAAGCGGGACAGATACGCAGTATTTT.

As for this clonotype: It is unclear where the CDR3 begins or ends on the DNA, so no DNA is shown, and the CDR3 is as TCRdb lists it. This chain links TRBV21-1 with TRBJ2-1; whether TRBD2, the table's D call, matches the DNA was not checked. TRBV21-1 is described as a pseudogene. The CDR3 is 16 amino acids in total, end residues counted. CDR3 in amino acids: CASSKVGTGSYNEQFF.

This clonotype was recorded a few times. The chain is built from TRBV7-2 and TRBJ2-7; 8 bases align to TRBD2. Trimming removed 5 bases from V and 0 bases from J; junction bases left unmatched: 6. The CDR3 is made up of 15 amino acids. CDR1 is SGHTA, CDR2 FQGNSA, per germline. The CDR3 protein is CASSPSGRGSYEQYF. CDR3 DNA sequence: TGTGCCAGCAGCCCGAGCGGGAGAGGCTCCTACGAGCAGTACTTC.

This clonotype turned up a few times. The chain links TRBV28 to TRBJ2-7; 9 bases agree with TRBD2. The CDR3 contains 13 residues. Germline V lookup: CDR1 MDHEN, CDR2 SYDVKM. Losses at the gene ends were 7 bases for V and 5 bases for J; bases not matched to a gene: 6. The CDR3 protein is CASTVSGSNEQYF. CDR3 DNA: TGTGCCAGCACCGTTAGCGGGAGTAACGAGCAGTACTTC.

This clonotype was counted only a few times. The CDR3 sequence: CASSLEGAGRFF. In DNA form, the CDR3 reads TGTGCCAGCAGTTTAGAAGGGGCAGGGAGGTTCTTC. The V and J genes are TRBV12-3 or TRBV12-4 and TRBJ2-1; D may match TRBD1 or TRBD2 (5 bases each). V lost 1 base, J lost 15 bases, and 13 bases lay in between. This CDR3 has 12 residues.

This clonotype was seen a handful of times. The genes are TRBV20-1 and TRBJ2-7; D not certain. The germline gives CDR1 DFQATT, CDR2 SNEGSKA (reference sequence). The CDR3 has 14 amino acids. With 2 bases removed from V and 4 bases from J, the gap between germline ends came to 15 bases. The CDR3 coding sequence is TGCAGTGCTAGAACGGACCTCCGTCAATACGAGCAGTACTTC. It translates to CSARTDLRQYEQYF.

The chain couples TRBV13 to TRBJ2-1, with 9 bases lining up with TRBD1. Germline CDR1 and CDR2: PRHDT and FYEKMQ (reference sequence). This CDR3 has 17 amino acids. The V segment lost 9 bases and the J segment 4 bases; nucleotides outside the gene matches: 16. CDR3 residues: CARRATGGDLLYNEQFF. In DNA form, the CDR3 reads TGTGCCAGGAGGGCAACAGGGGGCGATTTGCTATACAATGAGCAGTTCTTC. The whole variable domain, remainder taken from reference TRBV13 and TRBJ2-1, is AAGVIQSPRHLIKEKRETATLKCYPIPRHDTVYWYQQGPGQDPQFLISFYEKMQSDKGSIPDRFSAQQFSDYHSELNMSSLELGDSALYFCARRATGGDLLYNEQFFGPGTRLTVL.

A few counts support this clonotype. The chain carries TRBV7-2 and TRBJ2-1, with D perhaps TRBD1 (6 bases). V dropped 5 bases and J dropped 6 bases, with 17 bases sitting between them. Looked up from germline, CDR1 is SGHTA and CDR2 is FQGNSA. The CDR3 has 15 amino acids. The CDR3 sequence: CASSAPKEGGNEQFF. CDR3 DNA sequence: TGTGCCAGCAGCGCCCCAAAAGAAGGGGGCAATGAGCAGTTCTTC. Using reference TRBV7-2 and TRBJ2-1 for the parts outside the CDR3, the full variable domain is GAGVSQSPSNKVTEKGKDVELRCDPISGHTALYWYRQSLGQGLEFLIYFQGNSAPDKSGLPSDRFSAERTGGSVSTLTIQRTQQEDSAVYLCASSAPKEGGNEQFFGPGTRLTVL.

This clonotype turned up a few times. V gene TRBV12-3 or TRBV12-4 combines with J gene TRBJ2-4; possibly TRBD2 for D (5 bases). The V and J ends lost 0 bases and 7 bases respectively, with 10 bases between them. The CDR3 has 14 amino acids. Here the CDR3 reads CASSLATLANIQYF. The CDR3 DNA reads as TGTGCCAGCAGTTTAGCAACTTTAGCGAACATTCAGTACTTC.

A few counts support this clonotype. This chain links TRBV12-3 or TRBV12-4 with TRBJ1-2; no firm D call. The CDR3 contains 15 residues. V was clipped by 6 bases and J by 3 bases, with 17 bases between them. The CDR3 DNA reads as TGTGCCAGCAGCAATCCGGGTCCTCGAGACTATGGCTACACCTTC. Amino acids: CASSNPGPRDYGYTF.

The chain carries TRBV29-1 and TRBJ1-1; D is perhaps TRBD1 (6 bases). The germline CDR1 and CDR2 sequences are SQVTM and ANQGSEA. Deletions cut 4 bases from V and 6 bases from J, with 15 bases between. This CDR3 spans 13 amino acids. The CDR3 reads CSVAGQPGAEAFF. For the CDR3, the DNA is TGCAGCGTTGCCGGACAGCCAGGCGCTGAAGCTTTCTTT.

This clonotype has a handful of counts. The genes are TRBV29-1 and TRBJ2-7; D unresolved. Between the trimmed V and J ends, which lost 4 bases and 5 bases, there was a span of 6 bases. From germline, CDR1 is SQVTM and CDR2 ANQGSEA. The CDR3 is 10 residues long. Here the CDR3 DNA reads TGCAGCGTTGGCCCTCACGAGCAGTACGTC. Translated: CSVGPHEQYV.